These T cell receptor beta chains were read from a single sample in a study of T cell responses to AZD1222 COVID-19 vaccine. The data were produced by immunoSEQ multiplex PCR, yet TCRdb's version contains in-frame clones alone and is incomplete. The sample records roughly 100,000 clones, approximately 91% being singletons. The sample was peripheral blood, taken on day 0 of AZD1222 vaccination. The source is an adult in good health. The CDR3 runs from the conserved cysteine through the conserved F or W.

J,V,CDR3
TRBJ1-1,TRBV6-6,CASSHTGGTGGITEAFF
TRBJ2-6,TRBV7-3,CASSFTGANVLTF
TRBJ1-2,TRBV12-5,CASGLVTGVGGYTF
TRBJ2-7,TRBV9,CASSTGTSGGEQYF
TRBJ1-3,TRBV2,CASSESRTDRNTIYF
TRBJ2-2,TRBV3-1/TRBV3-2,CASSHLPTGELFF
TRBJ1-1,TRBV5-1,CASSLEYRVNMNTEAFF
TRBJ2-7,TRBV10-2,CASSESTGAVYEQYF
TRBJ1-2,TRBV24-1,CATSDNGFYGYTF
TRBJ1-5,TRBV19,CASSTPRTSNQPQHF
TRBJ2-7,TRBV7-2,CASSLEFTSGHYEQYF
TRBJ2-7,TRBV6-1,CASSEGAGGFYEQYF
TRBJ2-2,TRBV6-5,CASSYDYRDGGELFF
TRBJ1-5,TRBV7-8,CASSYLGPQHF
TRBJ1-2,TRBV7-6,CASSPGGQGAGSYGYTF
TRBJ1-2,TRBV5-1,CASSPARDTISNYGYTF
TRBJ1-3,TRBV14,CASSKTGFPGNTIYF
TRBJ1-2,TRBV3-1/TRBV3-2,CASSQEAKNGNYGYTF
TRBJ2-3,TRBV3-1/TRBV3-2,CASSQVGQSTDTQYF
TRBJ1-4,TRBV21-1,CASSPSEKLFF
TRBJ2-2,TRBV7-3,CASSFAGTGLTGELFF
TRBJ2-7,TRBV11-3,CASSLVGQGAYEQYF
TRBJ2-2,TRBV6-4,CASSLNRNTGELFF
TRBJ2-7,TRBV4-1,CASSLTHYRSGTGAYEQYF
TRBJ1-1,TRBV4-1,CASSQEGQGAWNTEAFF
TRBJ1-4,TRBV5-1,CASSLEADNEKLFF
TRBJ1-1,TRBV9,CASSETGRTEAFF
TRBJ1-1,TRBV13,CASSLGRGINTEAFF
TRBJ2-1,TRBV6-2/TRBV6-3,CASSYPTSGGWNEQFF
TRBJ2-4,TRBV5-1,CASSFSGRALAKNIQYF
TRBJ1-3,TRBV19,CASSMVQGANGNTIYF
TRBJ2-2,TRBV6-4,CASGLGSNTGELFF
TRBJ2-5,TRBV11-2,CASSLEVTQYF
TRBJ1-3,TRBV10-3,CAISEPETSGNTIYF
TRBJ2-7,TRBV18,CASSPSGTVGGSYEQYF
TRBJ1-2,TRBV30,CAWSQGQGDGYTF
TRBJ2-3,TRBV6-2/TRBV6-3,CASSYAAGGKPTDTQYF
TRBJ1-6,TRBV4-1,CASSLGGNYSPLHF
TRBJ1-5,TRBV7-2,CASSPTANSNQPQHF
TRBJ1-6,TRBV4-3,CASSQTTGWGSPLHF
TRBJ2-1,TRBV28,CASSPRGGRNYNEQFF
TRBJ1-1,TRBV19,CASSATGNTEAFF
TRBJ2-7,TRBV5-1,CASSLWEGQGSLAYEQYF
TRBJ1-2,TRBV4-1,CASSQSLGGYGYTF
TRBJ2-7,TRBV21-1,CASSISRDRPTYEQYF
TRBJ2-3,TRBV7-9,CASSSLGPAGGGTQYF
TRBJ1-6,TRBV7-3,CASSRAGSGSPLHF
TRBJ2-3,TRBV27,CASSPLGRAGFYSQYF
TRBJ2-7,TRBV3-1/TRBV3-2,CASSQGQGGEQYF
TRBJ2-2,TRBV19,CASSPGPSGELFF
TRBJ1-2,TRBV27,CASSLQGADYGYTF